This T cell receptor (beta chain) derives from a study of response to subunit inactivated influenza vaccine. Findings and limits, study-wide: Only a handful of new T cells, the authors suggested, are recruited with each seasonal influenza vaccination.

CDR1 is SGHRS and CDR2 is YFSETQ in the germline V gene. V gave up 3 bases and J gave up 4 bases; unmatched junction bases: 2. The CDR3 is 15 residues long. TCRdb passed the RT-PCR reads through MiXCR, listing each CDR3 protein once. The sample holds approximately 490,000 distinct CDR3 sequences, more than 7% seen once. This clonotype has a count of ten or more. Its cognate antigen is unknown. This chain joins TRBV5-1 and TRBJ2-1, with TRBD1 matching over 12 bases. The sample consisted of PBMCs from blood, taken around 25 months after vaccination. The clonotype comes from a man between 45 and 75 years old who received an inactivated influenza vaccine. The CDR3 sequence: CASSSGQGAYNEQFF. In nucleotides, the CDR3 is TGCGCCAGCAGCTCGGGACAGGGGGCGTACAATGAGCAGTTCTTC.